These 11 T cell receptor beta chains were sequenced from one sample in a study of blood T cell repertoires in COVID-19. The data were produced by immunoSEQ multiplex PCR, yet TCRdb's version contains in-frame clones alone and is incomplete. The table shows about 430,000 clones, with 88% occurring only once. The specimen sequenced was PBMCs or T cells enriched from blood (not recorded which). Receptor source: a woman between 18 and 29 years old who had been exposed to COVID-19.

In this sample, this clone turned up a few times. V usage is TRBV6-5 and J usage is TRBJ1-6, with D perhaps TRBD1 (5 bases). CDR1 and CDR2 from the germline V gene are MNHEY and SVGAGI. The V end was cut by 3 bases, the J end by 10 bases, with 19 bases between. CDR3 length equals 16 residues. For the CDR3, the DNA is TGTGCCAGCAGTTATGCCTTAAGACAGATGGGATCACCCCTCCACTTT. Translation: CASSYALRQMGSPLHF.

The rearrangement uses TRBV21-1 and TRBJ1-1; TRBD1 is taken as the D call from the table, unchecked against the DNA. TRBV21-1 is recorded as a pseudogene. The CDR3 sequence is 14 residues long. CDR3 loop: CASNLRDRGTEAFF. Here the CDR3 DNA reads TGTGCCAGCAATCTAAGAGACAGGGGCACTGAAGCTTTCTTT.

This chain joins TRBV11-2 and TRBJ2-5; tentative D call: TRBD1 (7 bases). CDR1 is SGHAT and CDR2 is FQNNGV in the germline V gene. V was cut by 4 bases and J by 11 bases, with 17 bases left in between. This CDR3 is 13 amino acids long. The CDR3 nucleotides read TGTGCCAGCAGCTCATTTTCGGAGGGGGCGCAGTACTTC. Protein: CASSSFSEGAQYF.

The J gene is TRBJ1-4, the V gene TRBV11-2; D is unresolved. CDR3 length equals 12 residues. CDR1 and CDR2 (germline): SGHAT, FQNNGV. The germline V and J ends were trimmed by 2 bases and 5 bases, with 3 bases remaining between them. The CDR3 sequence is CASSLQNEKLFF. CDR3 sequence (DNA): TGTGCCAGCAGCTTACAGAATGAAAAACTGTTTTTT.

CDR3 sequence: CASSLMAGGSPEQYF. CDR3 nucleotide sequence: TGTGCCAGCAGCTTAATGGCGGGGGGGTCCCCCGAGCAGTACTTC. V and J are TRBV7-2 and TRBJ2-7; 9 bases are shared with TRBD2. Germline V lookup: CDR1 SGHTA, CDR2 FQGNSA. Losses at the gene ends were 2 bases for V and 6 bases for J; bases not matched to a gene: 8. This CDR3 region has 15 residues.

The genes are TRBV2 and TRBJ2-4, with D possibly TRBD2 on 5 matching bases. With 2 bases removed from V and 0 bases from J, the gap between germline ends came to 14 bases. The CDR3 has 17 residues. Germline-derived CDR1 and CDR2 are SNHLY and FYNNEI. The CDR3 DNA sequence: TGTGCCAGCAGTGAAATACTAGGAGGACTAGCCAAAAACATTCAGTACTTC. This gives the protein CASSEILGGLAKNIQYF.

The chain recombines TRBV14 with TRBJ2-3; 7 bases map to TRBD2. Germline CDR1 reads SGHDN; CDR2 reads FVKESK. After removal of 5 bases from V and 1 base from J, the junction contained 0 bases not matched to a gene. This CDR3 region has 13 residues. The CDR3 DNA sequence: TGTGCCAGCAGCGGGAGGGGCACAGATACGCAGTATTTT. Its translation: CASSGRGTDTQYF.

The chain combines TRBV4-3 with TRBJ2-5, with D tentatively TRBD2 (6 bases). The germline CDR1 and CDR2 sequences are LGHNA and YSLEER. The CDR3 contains 15 residues. Trimming left V 0 bases short and J 5 bases short, with 13 bases between. This chain's CDR3 is CASSQEGGAGETQYF. The DNA of the CDR3 is TGCGCCAGCAGCCAAGAAGGCGGGGCGGGGGAGACCCAGTACTTC.

V is TRBV18 and J is TRBJ2-1; 8 bases fit TRBD2. Germline V lookup: CDR1 KGHSH, CDR2 LQKENI. V dropped 3 bases and J dropped 2; count of bases not matched to a gene: 3. The CDR3 has 15 residues. The DNA of the CDR3 is TGTGCCAGCTCACCGAGTAGCGGGACCTACAATGAGCAGTTCTTC. This encodes CASSPSSGTYNEQFF.

The chain uses TRBV28 and TRBJ2-1; 11 nucleotides match TRBD1. Per germline, CDR1 MDHEN and CDR2 SYDVKM. The length of the CDR3 is 15 residues. V dropped 4 bases and J dropped 5; count of bases not matched to a gene: 4. The CDR3 DNA is TGTGCCAGCAGTTCCGCGGGACAGGGGGACAATGAGCAGTTCTTC. This sequence encodes CASSSAGQGDNEQFF.

This rearrangement joins TRBV9 to TRBJ2-7; 8 nucleotides match TRBD1. The V and J ends lost 3 bases and 4 bases, in that order; junction bases with no gene match: 9. The CDR3 is 15 amino acids. Per the germline V gene, CDR1 is SGDLS and CDR2 is YYNGEE. CDR3 in amino acids: CASSARQGSAYEQYF. CDR3 DNA sequence: TGTGCCAGCAGCGCCCGACAGGGGTCGGCGTACGAGCAGTACTTC.